This TCR beta chain emerged from a study of T cell changes during pregnancy in multiple sclerosis (dated by TCRdb to about 2019). Study-wide context: The study looked at changes in the T cell repertoire across pregnancy in women with multiple sclerosis.

For this clone: It lacks a known antigen. Within one base of it there is no much larger clone, and no base qualities were kept.

Libraries came from the immunoSEQ multiplex PCR assay. TCRdb limited this immuneACCESS table to in-frame rearrangements with V and J called. A share of clones is missing; checked studies link under half to unresolved V genes, and the rest is unexplained. The sample table records over 55,000 clones; about 92% of these occur just once. The biggest ten clones account for less than 4% of the sample. The germline V end is reduced by 5 bases and the J end by 6 bases; junction bases left unmatched: 6. CDR1 and CDR2, looked up from the germline V gene, are SGHVS and FNYEAQ. Spanning cysteine to phenylalanine, the CDR3 consists of 14 amino acids. CDR3 DNA only is kept here, 42 bases in frame from base 1.

The V gene is TRBV7-6 and the J gene is TRBJ1-5, and TRBD1 matches 8 of the central bases. The sequenced sample was CD8+ T cells from peripheral blood mononuclear cells, obtained in the third trimester of pregnancy. This TCR came from a female donor in good health, enrolled as a control in a pregnancy study. CDR3 sequence: CASSPDRGSQPQHF. The base sequence is TGTGCCAGCAGCCCCGACAGGGGCAGTCAGCCCCAGCATTTT.